Below, one T cell receptor (beta chain) is given with its context. This sample stems from a study of T cell changes during pregnancy in multiple sclerosis. This CDR3 has 14 residues. The V gene end was trimmed by 7 bases and the J gene end by 4 bases; junction bases not matched to a gene: 9. Per germline, CDR1 LNHDA and CDR2 SQIVND (reference sequence). Libraries were prepared by immunoSEQ multiplex PCR; TCRdb keeps only in-frame clonotypes and omits some of them. The sample contains tens of thousands of clones, roughly 94% of which appear only once. Sample: peripheral blood, taken in the third trimester of pregnancy. The gene calls are TRBV19 and TRBJ1-2; 7 positions agree with TRBD1. The receptor's source is a female donor with multiple sclerosis, enrolled in a pregnancy study. The CDR3 DNA reads as TGTGCCAGTACCAATAGGGGGACAGTCTATGGCTACACCTTC. It is translated as CASTNRGTVYGYTF. Full variable domain (missing parts from reference TRBV19 and TRBJ1-2): DGGITQSPKYLFRKEGQNVTLSCEQNLNHDAMYWYRQDPGQGLRLIYYSQIVNDFQKGDIAEGYSVSREKKESFPLTVTSAQKNPTAFYLCASTNRGTVYGYTFGSGTRLTVV.